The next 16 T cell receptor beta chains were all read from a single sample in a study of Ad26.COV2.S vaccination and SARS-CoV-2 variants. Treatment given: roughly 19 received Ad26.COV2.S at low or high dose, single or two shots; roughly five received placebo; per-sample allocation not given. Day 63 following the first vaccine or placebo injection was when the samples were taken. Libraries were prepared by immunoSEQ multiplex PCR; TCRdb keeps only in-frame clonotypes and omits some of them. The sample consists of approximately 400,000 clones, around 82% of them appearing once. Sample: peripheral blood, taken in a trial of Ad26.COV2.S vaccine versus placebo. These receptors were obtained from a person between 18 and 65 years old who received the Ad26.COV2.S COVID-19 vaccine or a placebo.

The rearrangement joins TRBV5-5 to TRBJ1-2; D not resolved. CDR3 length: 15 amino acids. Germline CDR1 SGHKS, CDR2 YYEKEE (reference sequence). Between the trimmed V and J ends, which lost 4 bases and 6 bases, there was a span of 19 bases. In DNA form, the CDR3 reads TGTGCCAGCAGCCCACCCTTTCAGAGGGTACATGGCTACACCTTC. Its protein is CASSPPFQRVHGYTF.

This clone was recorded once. The CDR3 is CASTPGTGVDNEQFF. In DNA form, the CDR3 reads TGTGCCAGCACCCCCGGGACAGGGGTGGACAATGAGCAGTTCTTC. The chain recombines TRBV6-6 with TRBJ2-1; 10 bases map to TRBD1. Germline lookup yields CDR1 MNHNY and CDR2 SVGAGI (reference sequence). This CDR3 spans 15 amino acids. The V segment lost 7 bases and the J segment 5 bases; nucleotides outside the gene matches: 8.

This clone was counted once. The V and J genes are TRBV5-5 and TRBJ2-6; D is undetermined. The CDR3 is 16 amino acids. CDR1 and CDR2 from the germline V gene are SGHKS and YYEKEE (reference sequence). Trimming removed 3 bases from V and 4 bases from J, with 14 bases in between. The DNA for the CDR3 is TGTGCCAGCAGCTCCAGGTTGCCCACCGGGGCCAACGTCCTGACTTTC. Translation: CASSSRLPTGANVLTF.

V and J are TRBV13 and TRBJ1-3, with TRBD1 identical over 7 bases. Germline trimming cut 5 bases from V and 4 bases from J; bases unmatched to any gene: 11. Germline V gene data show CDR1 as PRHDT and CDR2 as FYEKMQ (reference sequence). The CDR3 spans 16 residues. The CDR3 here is CASSPLRGFGGNTIYF. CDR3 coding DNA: TGTGCCAGCAGCCCGCTCAGGGGGTTTGGCGGAAACACCATATATTTT.

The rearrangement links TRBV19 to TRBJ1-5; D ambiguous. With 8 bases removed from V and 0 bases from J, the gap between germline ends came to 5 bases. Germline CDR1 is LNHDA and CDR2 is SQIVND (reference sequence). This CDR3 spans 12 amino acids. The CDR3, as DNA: TGTGCCAGTCGAGATAGCAATCAGCCCCAGCATTTT. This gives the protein CASRDSNQPQHF.

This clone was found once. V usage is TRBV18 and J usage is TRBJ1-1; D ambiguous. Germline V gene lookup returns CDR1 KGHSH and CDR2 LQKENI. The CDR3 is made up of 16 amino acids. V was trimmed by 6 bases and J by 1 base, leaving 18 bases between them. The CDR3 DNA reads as TGTGCCAGCTCGCATCCTTTCCTCATAGGGAACACTGAAGCTTTCTTT. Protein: CASSHPFLIGNTEAFF.

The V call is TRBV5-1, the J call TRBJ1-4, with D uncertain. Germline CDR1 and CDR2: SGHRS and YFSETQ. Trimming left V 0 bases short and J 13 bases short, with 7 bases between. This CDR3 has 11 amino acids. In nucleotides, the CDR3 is TGCGCCAGCAGCTTGGGGAGGCGACTGTTTTTT. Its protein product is CASSLGRRLFF.

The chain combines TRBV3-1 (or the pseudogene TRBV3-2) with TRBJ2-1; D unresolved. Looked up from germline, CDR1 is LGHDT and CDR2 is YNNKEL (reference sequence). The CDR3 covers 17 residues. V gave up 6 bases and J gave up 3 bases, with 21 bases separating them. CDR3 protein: CASSLTRGGTDYNEQFF. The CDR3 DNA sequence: TGTGCCAGCAGTCTAACACGCGGCGGAACAGACTACAATGAGCAGTTCTTC.

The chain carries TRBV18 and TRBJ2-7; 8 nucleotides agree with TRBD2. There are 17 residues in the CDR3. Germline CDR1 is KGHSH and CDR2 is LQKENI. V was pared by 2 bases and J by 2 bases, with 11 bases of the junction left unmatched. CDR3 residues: CASSPFGIAGRTYEQYF. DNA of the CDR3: TGTGCCAGCTCACCATTTGGAATAGCGGGAAGAACCTACGAGCAGTACTTC.

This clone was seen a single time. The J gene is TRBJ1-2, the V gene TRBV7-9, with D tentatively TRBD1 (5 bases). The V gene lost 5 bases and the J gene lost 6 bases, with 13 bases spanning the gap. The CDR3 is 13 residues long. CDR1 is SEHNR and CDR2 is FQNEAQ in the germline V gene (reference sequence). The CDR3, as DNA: TGTGCCAGCAGCCAATATACAGGAGATGGCTACACCTTC. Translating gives CASSQYTGDGYTF.

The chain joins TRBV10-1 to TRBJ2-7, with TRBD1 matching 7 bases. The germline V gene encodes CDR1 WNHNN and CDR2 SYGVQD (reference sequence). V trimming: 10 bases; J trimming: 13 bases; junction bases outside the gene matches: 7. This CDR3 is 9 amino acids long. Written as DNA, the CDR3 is TGCGCCACCCTGGGACAGAATTACTTC. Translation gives CATLGQNYF.

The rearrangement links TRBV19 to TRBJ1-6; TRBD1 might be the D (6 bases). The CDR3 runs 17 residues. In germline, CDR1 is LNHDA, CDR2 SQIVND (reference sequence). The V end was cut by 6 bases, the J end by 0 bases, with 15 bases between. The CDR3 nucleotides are TGTGCCAGTAGCCTCAGGGGAGGGGTCTCCTATAATTCACCCCTCCACTTT. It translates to CASSLRGGVSYNSPLHF. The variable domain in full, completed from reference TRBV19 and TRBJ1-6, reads DGGITQSPKYLFRKEGQNVTLSCEQNLNHDAMYWYRQDPGQGLRLIYYSQIVNDFQKGDIAEGYSVSREKKESFPLTVTSAQKNPTAFYLCASSLRGGVSYNSPLHFGNGTRLTVT.

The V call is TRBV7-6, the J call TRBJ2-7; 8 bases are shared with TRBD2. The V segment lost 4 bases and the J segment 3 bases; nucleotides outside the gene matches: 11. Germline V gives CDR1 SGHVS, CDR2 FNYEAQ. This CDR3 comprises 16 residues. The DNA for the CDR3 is TGTGCCAGCAGCTCTATTACGGGGGGGTGGAACTACGAGCAGTACTTC. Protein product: CASSSITGGWNYEQYF.

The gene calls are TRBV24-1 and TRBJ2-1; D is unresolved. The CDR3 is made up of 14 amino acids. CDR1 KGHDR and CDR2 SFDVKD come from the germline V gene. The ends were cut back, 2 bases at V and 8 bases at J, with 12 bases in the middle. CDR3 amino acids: CATSDSLGSDEQFF. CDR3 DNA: TGTGCCACCAGTGATTCCCTAGGGTCCGATGAGCAGTTCTTC.

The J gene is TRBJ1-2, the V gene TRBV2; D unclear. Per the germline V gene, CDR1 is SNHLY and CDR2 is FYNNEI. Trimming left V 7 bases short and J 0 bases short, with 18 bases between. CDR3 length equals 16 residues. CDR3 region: CASKRSWADANYGYTF. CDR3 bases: TGTGCCAGCAAAAGGTCCTGGGCCGATGCTAACTATGGCTACACCTTC.

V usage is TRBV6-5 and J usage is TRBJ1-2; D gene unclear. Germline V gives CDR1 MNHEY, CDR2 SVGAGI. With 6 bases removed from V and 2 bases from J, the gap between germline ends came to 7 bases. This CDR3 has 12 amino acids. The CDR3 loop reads CASRNGNYGYTF. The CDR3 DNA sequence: TGTGCCAGCAGAAACGGGAACTATGGCTACACCTTC.